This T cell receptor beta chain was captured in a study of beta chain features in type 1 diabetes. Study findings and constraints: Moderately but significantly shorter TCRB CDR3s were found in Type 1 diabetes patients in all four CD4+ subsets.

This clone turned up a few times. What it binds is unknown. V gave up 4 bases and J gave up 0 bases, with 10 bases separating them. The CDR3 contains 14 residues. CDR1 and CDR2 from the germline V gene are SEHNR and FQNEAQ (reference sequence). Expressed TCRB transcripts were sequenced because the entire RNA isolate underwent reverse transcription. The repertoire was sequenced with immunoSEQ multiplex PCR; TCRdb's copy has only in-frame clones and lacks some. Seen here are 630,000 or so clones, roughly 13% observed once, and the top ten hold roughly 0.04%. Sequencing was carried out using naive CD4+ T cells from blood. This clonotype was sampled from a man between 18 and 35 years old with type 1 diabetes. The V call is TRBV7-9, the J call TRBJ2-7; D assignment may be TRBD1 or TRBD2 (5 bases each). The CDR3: CASSYRDVSYEQYF. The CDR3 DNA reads TGTGCCAGCAGCTACCGGGACGTCTCCTACGAGCAGTACTTC.